Here is one TCR beta chain with its context. Antigen specificity is unknown. This record belongs to a study of cytomegalovirus exposure and HLA in healthy donors. Whole-study findings and limits: Later analysis suggested links between common viral pathogens and several top significant clusters.

Amplification used 60 Vbeta primers and 13 Jbeta primers. The repertoire was sequenced with immunoSEQ multiplex PCR; TCRdb's copy has only in-frame clones and lacks some. The sample lists 90,000 to 100,000 clones, around 77% occurring once. Germline V gives CDR1 SGDLS, CDR2 YYNGEE. With 0 bases removed from V and 12 bases from J, the gap between germline ends came to 19 bases. CDR3 length: 15 amino acids. The material sequenced was PBMCs. The genes are TRBV9 and TRBJ2-1, with a weak D call TRBD1 (8 bases). This TCR was sampled from a woman aged 55-70 years in good health and CMV-seropositive. The CDR3 DNA is TGTGCCAGCAGCGTAGACCGGGCAGGGGGCGGGAGGCAGTTCTTC. It is translated as CASSVDRAGGGRQFF.